This paragraph reports one TCR beta chain. What antigen it recognizes has not been identified. Within one base of it there is no much larger clone, and no base qualities were kept. CDR1 and CDR2, looked up from the germline V gene, are KGHSH and LQKENI. Trimmed from V: 2 bases; trimmed from J: 7 bases; junction bases lacking a gene match: 10. The CDR3 sequence holds 17 residues, the cysteine and phenylalanine included. This entry keeps only the CDR3 DNA: 51 bases, framed from base 1. Read against the paper, the sample's time point label means: sample from adult after SARS-CoV-2 infection, after symptom onset. Two convalescent COVID-19 patients, sampled after symptom onset from adults with prior SARS-CoV-2 infection, were also TCR-sequenced for comparison. The data stem from a study of T cell responses to AZD1222 COVID-19 vaccine (TCRdb year 2021). Looking at the study overall: TCR sequencing covered 233 trial participants: 200 to 210 given two doses of AZD1222 and about 26 given two doses of MenACWY control vaccine. Enrollment into the trials was organized by age into subgroups of 18-55, 56-69 and 70-plus years, and those subgroups contained roughly 150, 30 and 60 TCR-sequenced participants, respectively. Overall results and qualifications from the work: Because no day 14 peak-response samples were available, the repertoires could be characterized only after the peak T cell response. After two AZD1222 doses, both the breadth and the depth of spike-specific TCRs were significantly higher than at day 0 and than in MenACWY recipients. The 56-69-year group was small, and its depth increase did not reach significance, likely because of low power. Reportedly, close to half of the unique spike-specific TCRs recognized epitopes lying outside the regions that are mutated in the B.1.351 and B.1.1.7 variants. Conclusions about previously exposed vaccinees were limited because only 5 or 6 AZD1222 recipients were SARS-CoV-2 seropositive at baseline. Participants were mostly white British, with more females than males. The authors suggested clonal diversity may have been underestimated. The whole spike protein was spanned by vaccine-associated CD4 TCRs, and dominant responses were seen in regions 160-218 and 743-854.

The CDR3 regions of human TCRbeta chains were analyzed by immunosequencing. The authors processed their data as follows. TCRs in the repertoires were matched against a reference library of SARS-CoV-2-specific TCRs that had been generated with the MIRA antigen-specificity platform. Breadth was defined as the fraction of unique TCRs that were SARS-CoV-2-associated, and depth was defined as the fraction of total T cells that were SARS-CoV-2-associated. Using the MIRA data, each spike-specific TCR was assigned both to the spike region to which the TCR was reactive and to a CD4 or CD8 class. Log10-transformed breadth and depth values were compared by one-way ANOVA with Sidak's multiple comparisons tests. The clones in this table, taken by TCRdb from immuneACCESS, are in-frame only. Not every clone is retained; where verified, under half of the shortfall comes from an unresolved V gene, and the cause of the rest is unknown. V and J calls and clone size come straight from that table; D and trimming were deduced from the DNA. The sample has 140,000 to 150,000 clones on record, about 92% of them singletons. The ten largest make up 10% to 15% of the sample.

The clonotype originates from an adult who had recovered from COVID-19. The sample consisted of peripheral blood, taken after recovery from COVID-19. In this chain, TRBV18 is recombined with TRBJ1-6; 8 central nucleotides agree with TRBD1. The CDR3 reads CASSPRTGQAANSPLHF. The DNA sequence reads TGTGCCAGCTCACCAAGGACAGGGCAGGCGGCCAATTCACCCCTCCACTTT.